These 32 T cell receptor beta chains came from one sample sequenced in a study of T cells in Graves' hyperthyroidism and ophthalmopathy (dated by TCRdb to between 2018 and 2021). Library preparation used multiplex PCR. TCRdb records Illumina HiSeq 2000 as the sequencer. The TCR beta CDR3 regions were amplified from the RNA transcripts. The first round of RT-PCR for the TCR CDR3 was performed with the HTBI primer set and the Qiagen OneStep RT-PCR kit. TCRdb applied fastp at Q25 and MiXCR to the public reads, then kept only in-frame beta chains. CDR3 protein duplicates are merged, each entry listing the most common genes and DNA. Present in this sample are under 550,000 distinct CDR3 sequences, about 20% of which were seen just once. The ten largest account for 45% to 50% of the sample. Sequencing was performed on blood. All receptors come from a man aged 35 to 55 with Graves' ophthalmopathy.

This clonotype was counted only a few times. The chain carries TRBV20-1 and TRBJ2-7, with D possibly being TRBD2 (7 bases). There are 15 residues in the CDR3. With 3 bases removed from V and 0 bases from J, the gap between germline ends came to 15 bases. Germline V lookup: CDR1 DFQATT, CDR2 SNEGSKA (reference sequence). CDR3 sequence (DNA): TGCAGTGCTAGGGGGGGGGGGCTCCCCTCCTACGAGCAGTACTTC. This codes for CSARGGGLPSYEQYF.

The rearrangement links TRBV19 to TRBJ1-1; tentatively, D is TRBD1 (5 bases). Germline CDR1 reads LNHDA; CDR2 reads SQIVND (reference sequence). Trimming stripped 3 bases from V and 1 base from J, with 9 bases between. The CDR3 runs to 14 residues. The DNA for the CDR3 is TGTGCCAGTAGTATCGAGGACACGAACACTGAAGCTTTCTTT. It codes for CASSIEDTNTEAFF. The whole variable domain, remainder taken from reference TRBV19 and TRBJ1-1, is DGGITQSPKYLFRKEGQNVTLSCEQNLNHDAMYWYRQDPGQGLRLIYYSQIVNDFQKGDIAEGYSVSREKKESFPLTVTSAQKNPTAFYLCASSIEDTNTEAFFGQGTRLTVV.

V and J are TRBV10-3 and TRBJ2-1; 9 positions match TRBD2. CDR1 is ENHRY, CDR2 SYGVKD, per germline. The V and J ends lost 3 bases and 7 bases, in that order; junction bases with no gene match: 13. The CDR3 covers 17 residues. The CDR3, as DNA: TGTGCCATCAGTGATGATAGGCAGCGGGAGGCACTAAATGAGCAGTTCTTC. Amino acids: CAISDDRQREALNEQFF.

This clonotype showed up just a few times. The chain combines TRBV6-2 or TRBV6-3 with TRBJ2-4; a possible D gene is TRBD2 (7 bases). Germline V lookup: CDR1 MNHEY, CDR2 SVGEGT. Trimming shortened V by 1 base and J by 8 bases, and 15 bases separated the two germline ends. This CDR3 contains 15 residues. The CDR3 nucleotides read TGTGCCAGCAGTTACTGGGGGGGCGCGGATTACATTCAGTACTTC. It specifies CASSYWGGADYIQYF.

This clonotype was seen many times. In nucleotides, the CDR3 is TGTGCCAGCCCAAGGAGCTACGAGCAGTACTTC. As protein: CASPRSYEQYF. The rearrangement uses TRBV6-1 and TRBJ2-7; D gene ambiguous. The V end lost 8 bases, the J end lost 3 bases, and 8 bases lay between the germline ends. Germline assignment: CDR1 MNHNS and CDR2 SASEGT. This CDR3 has 11 amino acids.

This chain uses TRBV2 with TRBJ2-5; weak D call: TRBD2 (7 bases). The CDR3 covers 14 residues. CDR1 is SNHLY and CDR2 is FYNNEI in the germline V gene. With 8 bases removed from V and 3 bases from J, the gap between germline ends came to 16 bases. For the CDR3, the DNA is TGTGCCAGCGGGAGGGGGGACACAAAAGAGACCCAGTACTTC. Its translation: CASGRGDTKETQYF.

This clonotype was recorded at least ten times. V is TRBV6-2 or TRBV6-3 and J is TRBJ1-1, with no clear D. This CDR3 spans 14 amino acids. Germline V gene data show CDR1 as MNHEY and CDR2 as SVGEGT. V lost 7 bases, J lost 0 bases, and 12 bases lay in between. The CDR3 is CASTRGPMNTEAFF. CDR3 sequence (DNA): TGTGCCAGCACGCGTGGACCAATGAACACTGAAGCTTTCTTT.

The CDR3 is CASSYTLGTEAFF. CDR3 nucleotide sequence: TGTGCCAGCAGTTACACCTTGGGGACTGAAGCTTTCTTT. This chain links TRBV6-4 with TRBJ1-1, with D unresolved. V was clipped by 5 bases and J by 5 bases, with 12 bases between them. Germline assignment: CDR1 MRHNA and CDR2 SNTAGT. The CDR3 is 13 residues long.

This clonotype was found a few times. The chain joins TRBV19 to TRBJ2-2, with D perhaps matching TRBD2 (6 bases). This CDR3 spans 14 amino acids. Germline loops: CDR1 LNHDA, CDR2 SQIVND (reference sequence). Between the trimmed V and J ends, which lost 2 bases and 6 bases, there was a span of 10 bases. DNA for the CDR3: TGTGCCAGTAGTATATTCACTAGCTCCGGGGAGCTGTTTTTT. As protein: CASSIFTSSGELFF.

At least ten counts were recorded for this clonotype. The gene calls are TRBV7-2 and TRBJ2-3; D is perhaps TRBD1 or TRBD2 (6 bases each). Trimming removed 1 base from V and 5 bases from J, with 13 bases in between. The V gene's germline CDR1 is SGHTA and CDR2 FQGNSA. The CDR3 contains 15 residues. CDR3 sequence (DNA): TGTGCCAGCAGCTTAGGGGGGCAGGAGGGAGATACGCAGTATTTT. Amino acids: CASSLGGQEGDTQYF.

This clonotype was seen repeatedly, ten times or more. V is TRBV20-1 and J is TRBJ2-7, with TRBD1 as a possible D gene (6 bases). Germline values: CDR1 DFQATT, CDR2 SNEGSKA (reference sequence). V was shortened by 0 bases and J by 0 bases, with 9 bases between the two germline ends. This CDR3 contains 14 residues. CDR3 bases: TGCAGTGCTAGAGATAGGGGGAGCTCCTACGAGCAGTACTTC. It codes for CSARDRGSSYEQYF.

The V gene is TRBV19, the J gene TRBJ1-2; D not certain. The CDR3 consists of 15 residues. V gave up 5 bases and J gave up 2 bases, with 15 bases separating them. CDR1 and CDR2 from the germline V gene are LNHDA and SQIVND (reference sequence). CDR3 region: CASSPIGLKNYGYTF. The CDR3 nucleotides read TGTGCCAGTAGTCCGATCGGACTCAAAAACTATGGCTACACCTTC.

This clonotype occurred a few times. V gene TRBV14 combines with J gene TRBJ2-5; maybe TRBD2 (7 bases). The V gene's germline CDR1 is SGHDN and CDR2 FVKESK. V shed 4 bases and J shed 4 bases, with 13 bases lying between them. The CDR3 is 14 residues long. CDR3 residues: CASSLGGGSETQYF. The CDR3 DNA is TGTGCCAGCAGCCTTGGGGGGGGCTCAGAGACCCAGTACTTC.

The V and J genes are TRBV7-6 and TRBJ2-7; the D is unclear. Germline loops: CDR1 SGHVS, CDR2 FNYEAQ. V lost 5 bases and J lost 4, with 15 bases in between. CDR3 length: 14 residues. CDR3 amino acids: CASSLLGERYEQYF. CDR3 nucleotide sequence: TGTGCCAGCAGCCTCCTGGGCGAACGATACGAGCAGTACTTC.

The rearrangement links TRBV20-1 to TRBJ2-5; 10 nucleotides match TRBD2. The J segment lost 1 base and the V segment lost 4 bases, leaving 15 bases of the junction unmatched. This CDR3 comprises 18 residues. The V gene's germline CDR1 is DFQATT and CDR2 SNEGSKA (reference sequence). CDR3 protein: CSATLGGGLAESQETQYF. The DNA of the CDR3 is TGCAGTGCTACTCTAGGGGGCGGACTAGCGGAGTCCCAAGAGACCCAGTACTTC.

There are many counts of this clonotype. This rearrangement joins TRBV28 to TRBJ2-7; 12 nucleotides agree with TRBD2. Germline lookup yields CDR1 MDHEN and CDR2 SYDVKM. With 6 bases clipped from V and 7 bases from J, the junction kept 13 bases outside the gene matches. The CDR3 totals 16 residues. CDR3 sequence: CASRERLAGGPDEQYF. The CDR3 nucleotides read TGTGCCAGCAGGGAGCGGCTAGCGGGAGGGCCTGATGAGCAGTACTTC. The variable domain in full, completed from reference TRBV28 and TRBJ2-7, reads DVKVTQSSRYLVKRTGEKVFLECVQDMDHENMFWYRQDPGLGLRLIYFSYDVKMKEKGDIPEGYSVSREKKERFSLILESASTNQTSMYLCASRERLAGGPDEQYFGPGTRLTVT.

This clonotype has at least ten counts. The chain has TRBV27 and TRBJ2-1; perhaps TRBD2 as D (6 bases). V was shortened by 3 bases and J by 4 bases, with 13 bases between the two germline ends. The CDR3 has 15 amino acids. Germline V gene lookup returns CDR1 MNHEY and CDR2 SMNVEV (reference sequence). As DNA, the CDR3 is TGTGCCAGCAGTTTTCGTCTTAGCGGTTACAATGAGCAGTTCTTC. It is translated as CASSFRLSGYNEQFF.

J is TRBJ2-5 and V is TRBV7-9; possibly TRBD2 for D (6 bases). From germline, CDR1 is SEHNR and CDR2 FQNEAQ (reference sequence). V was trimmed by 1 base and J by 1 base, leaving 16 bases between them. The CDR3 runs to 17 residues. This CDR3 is CASSLGSGGPLQETQYF. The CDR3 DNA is TGTGCCAGCAGCTTAGGATCTGGAGGGCCCCTCCAAGAGACCCAGTACTTC.

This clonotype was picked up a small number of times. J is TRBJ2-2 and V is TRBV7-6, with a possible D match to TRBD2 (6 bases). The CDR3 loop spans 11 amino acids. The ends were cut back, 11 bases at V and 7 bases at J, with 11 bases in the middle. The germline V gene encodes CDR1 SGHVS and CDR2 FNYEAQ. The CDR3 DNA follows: TGTGCCGTCTTGGAGGGCGGGGAGCTGTTTTTT. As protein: CAVLEGGELFF. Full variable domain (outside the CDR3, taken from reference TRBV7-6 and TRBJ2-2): GAGVSQSPRYKVTKRGQDVALRCDPISGHVSLYWYRQALGQGPEFLTYFNYEAQQDKSGLPNDRFSAERPEGSISTLTIQRTEQRDSAMYRCAVLEGGELFFGEGSRLTVL.

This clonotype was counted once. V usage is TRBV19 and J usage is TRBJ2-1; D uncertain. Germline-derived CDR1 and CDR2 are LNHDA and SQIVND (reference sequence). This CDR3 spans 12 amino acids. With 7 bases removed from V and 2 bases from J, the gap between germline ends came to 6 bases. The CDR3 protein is CASKSPYNEQFF. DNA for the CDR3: TGTGCCAGTAAGTCCCCCTACAATGAGCAGTTCTTC.

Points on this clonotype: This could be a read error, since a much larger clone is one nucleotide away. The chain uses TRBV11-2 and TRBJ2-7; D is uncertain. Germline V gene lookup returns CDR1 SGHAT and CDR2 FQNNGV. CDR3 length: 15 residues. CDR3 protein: CAGSPSRLMTHEQYF. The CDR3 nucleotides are TGTGCCGGCAGCCCTTCCCGTTTAATGACCCACGAGCAGTACTTC. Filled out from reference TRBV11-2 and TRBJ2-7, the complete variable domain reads EAGVAQSPRYKIIEKRQSVAFWCNPISGHATLYWYQQILGQGPKLLIQFQNNGVVDDSQLPKDRFSAERLKGVDSTLKIQPAKLEDSAVYLCAGSPSRLMTHEQYFGPGTRLTVT.

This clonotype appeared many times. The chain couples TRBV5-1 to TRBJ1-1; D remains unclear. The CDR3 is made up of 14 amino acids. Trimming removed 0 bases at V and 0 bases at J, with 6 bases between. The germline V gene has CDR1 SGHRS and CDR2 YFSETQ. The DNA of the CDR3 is TGCGCCAGCAGCTTGGGACGGTTGAACACTGAAGCTTTCTTT. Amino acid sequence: CASSLGRLNTEAFF.

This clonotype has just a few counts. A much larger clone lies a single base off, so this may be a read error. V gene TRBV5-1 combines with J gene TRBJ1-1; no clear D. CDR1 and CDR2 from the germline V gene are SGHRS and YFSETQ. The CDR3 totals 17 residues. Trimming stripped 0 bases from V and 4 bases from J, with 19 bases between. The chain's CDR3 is CASSLEAGRERGTEAFF. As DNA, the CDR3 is TGCGCCAGCAGCTTGGAAGCCGGGCGGGAGAGAGGCACTGAAGCTTTCTTT. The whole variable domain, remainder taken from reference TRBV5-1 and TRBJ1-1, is KAGVTQTPRYLIKTRGQQVTLSCSPISGHRSVSWYQQTPGQGLQFLFEYFSETQRNKGNFPGRFSGRQFSNSRSEMNVSTLELGDSALYLCASSLEAGRERGTEAFFGQGTRLTVV.

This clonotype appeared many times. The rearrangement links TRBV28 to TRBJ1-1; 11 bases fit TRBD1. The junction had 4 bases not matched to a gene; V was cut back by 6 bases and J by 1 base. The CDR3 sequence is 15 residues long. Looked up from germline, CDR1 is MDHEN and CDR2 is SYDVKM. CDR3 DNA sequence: TGTGCCAGCAGAAACGGACAGGGGGCGAACACTGAAGCTTTCTTT. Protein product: CASRNGQGANTEAFF.

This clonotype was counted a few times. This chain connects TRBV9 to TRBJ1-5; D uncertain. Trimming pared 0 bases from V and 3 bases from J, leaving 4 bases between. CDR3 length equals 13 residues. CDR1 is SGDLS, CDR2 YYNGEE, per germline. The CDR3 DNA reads TGTGCCAGCAGCGTAGGGGACAATCAGCCCCAGCATTTT. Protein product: CASSVGDNQPQHF.

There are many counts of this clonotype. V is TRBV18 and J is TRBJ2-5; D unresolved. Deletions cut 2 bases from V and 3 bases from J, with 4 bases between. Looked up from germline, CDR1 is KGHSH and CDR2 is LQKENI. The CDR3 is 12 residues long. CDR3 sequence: CASSPNEETQYF. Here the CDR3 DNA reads TGTGCCAGCTCACCAAATGAAGAGACCCAGTACTTC.

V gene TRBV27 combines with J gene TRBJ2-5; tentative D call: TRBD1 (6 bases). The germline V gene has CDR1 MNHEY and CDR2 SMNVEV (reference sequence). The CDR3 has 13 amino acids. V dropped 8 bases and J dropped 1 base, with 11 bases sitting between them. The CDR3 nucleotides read TGTGCCAGCGGAACAGGGCTCCAAGAGACCCAGTACTTC. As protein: CASGTGLQETQYF.

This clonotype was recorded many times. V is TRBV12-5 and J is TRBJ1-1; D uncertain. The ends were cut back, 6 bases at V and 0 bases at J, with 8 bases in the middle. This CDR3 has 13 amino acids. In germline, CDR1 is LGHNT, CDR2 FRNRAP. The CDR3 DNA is TGTGCTAGTGGCCTCTCATTGAACACTGAAGCTTTCTTT. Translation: CASGLSLNTEAFF.

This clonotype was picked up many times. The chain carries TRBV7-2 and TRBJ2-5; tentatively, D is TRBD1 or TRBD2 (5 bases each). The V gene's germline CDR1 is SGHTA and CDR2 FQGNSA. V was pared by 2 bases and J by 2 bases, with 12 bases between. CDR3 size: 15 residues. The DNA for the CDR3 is TGTGCCAGCAGCTTAAGCCGGGGACGACAAGAGACCCAGTACTTC. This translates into CASSLSRGRQETQYF.

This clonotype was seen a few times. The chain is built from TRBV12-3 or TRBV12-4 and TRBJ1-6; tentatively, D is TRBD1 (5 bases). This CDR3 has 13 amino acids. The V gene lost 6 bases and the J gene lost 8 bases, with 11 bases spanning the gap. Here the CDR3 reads CASRGDPHSPLHF. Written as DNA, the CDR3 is TGTGCCAGCAGGGGGGACCCGCATTCACCCCTCCACTTT.

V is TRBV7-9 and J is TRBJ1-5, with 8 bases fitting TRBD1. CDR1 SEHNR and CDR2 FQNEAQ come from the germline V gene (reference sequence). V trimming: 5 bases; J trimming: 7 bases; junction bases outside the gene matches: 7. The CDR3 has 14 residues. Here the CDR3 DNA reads TGTGCCAGCAGCCTACAGGGGGTCAGGCAGCCCCAGCATTTT. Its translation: CASSLQGVRQPQHF.

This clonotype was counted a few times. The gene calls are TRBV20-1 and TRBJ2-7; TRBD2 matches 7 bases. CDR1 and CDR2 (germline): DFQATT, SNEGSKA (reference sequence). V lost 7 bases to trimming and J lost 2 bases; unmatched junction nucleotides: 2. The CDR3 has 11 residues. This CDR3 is CSGGGTYEQYF. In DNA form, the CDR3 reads TGCAGTGGGGGGGGAACCTACGAGCAGTACTTC.